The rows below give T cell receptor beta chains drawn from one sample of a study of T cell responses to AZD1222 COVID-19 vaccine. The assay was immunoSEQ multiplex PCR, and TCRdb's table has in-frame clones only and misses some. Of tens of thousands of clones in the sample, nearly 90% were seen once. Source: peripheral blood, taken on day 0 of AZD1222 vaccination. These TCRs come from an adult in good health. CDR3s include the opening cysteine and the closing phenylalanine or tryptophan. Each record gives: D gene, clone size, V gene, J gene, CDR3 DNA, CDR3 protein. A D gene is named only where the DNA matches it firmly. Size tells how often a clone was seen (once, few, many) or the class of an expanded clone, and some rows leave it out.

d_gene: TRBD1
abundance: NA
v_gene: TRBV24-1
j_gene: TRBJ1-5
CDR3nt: TGTGCCACCAGTGATCCGGGGGGACAGGGGGTCGGGCAGCCCCAGCATTTT
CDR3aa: CATSDPGGQGVGQPQHF

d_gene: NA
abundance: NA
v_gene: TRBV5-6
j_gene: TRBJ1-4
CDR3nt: TGTGCCAGCAGAGGCCCCGATGAAAAACTGTTTTTT
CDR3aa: CASRGPDEKLFF

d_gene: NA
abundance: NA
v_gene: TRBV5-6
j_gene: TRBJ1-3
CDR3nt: TGTGCCAGCAGCTTGGAGGGCTCGCAGGAATCTGGAAACACCATATATTTT
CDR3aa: CASSLEGSQESGNTIYF

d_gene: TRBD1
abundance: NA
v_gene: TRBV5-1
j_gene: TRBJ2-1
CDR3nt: TGCGCCAGCAGCCGCGGGACAGGGGTGGGGAATGAGCAGTTCTTC
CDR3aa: CASSRGTGVGNEQFF

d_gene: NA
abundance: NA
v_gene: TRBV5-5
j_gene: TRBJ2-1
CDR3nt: TGTGCCAGCAGCTCCACAACAGGGACGCCCTACAATGAGCAGTTCTTC
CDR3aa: CASSSTTGTPYNEQFF

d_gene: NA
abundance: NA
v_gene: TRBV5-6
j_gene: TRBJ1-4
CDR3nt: TGTGCCAGCACCGCGTCGGGGGGGATTGGGGAAAAACTGTTTTTT
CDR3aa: CASTASGGIGEKLFF

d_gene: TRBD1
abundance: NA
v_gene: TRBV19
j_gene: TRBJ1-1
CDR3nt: TGTGCCAGTACTACGGGACAGGCGATCACTGAAGCTTTCTTT
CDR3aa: CASTTGQAITEAFF

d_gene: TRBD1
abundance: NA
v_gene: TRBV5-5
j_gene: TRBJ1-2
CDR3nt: TGTGCCAGCAGCATGCTCCCGGAGGGGGCTCGTGATGGCTACACCTTC
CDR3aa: CASSMLPEGARDGYTF

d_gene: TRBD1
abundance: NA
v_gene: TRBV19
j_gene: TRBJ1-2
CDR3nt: TGTGCCAGTAGTGGACAGGTCTATGGCTACACCTTC
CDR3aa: CASSGQVYGYTF

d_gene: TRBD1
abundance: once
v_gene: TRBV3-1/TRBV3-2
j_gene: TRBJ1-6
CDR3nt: TGTGCCAGCAGAACCGGGACAGCCTATAATTCACCCCTCCACTTT
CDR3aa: CASRTGTAYNSPLHF

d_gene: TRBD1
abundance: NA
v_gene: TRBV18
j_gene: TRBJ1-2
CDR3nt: TGTGCCAGCTCCAAGGACAGGGAAAAAGGCTATGGCTACACCTTC
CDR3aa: CASSKDREKGYGYTF

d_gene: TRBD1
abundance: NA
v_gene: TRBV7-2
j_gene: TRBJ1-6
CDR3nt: TGTGCCAGCAGGCCGGGACAGGGTCGATCACCCCTCCACTTT
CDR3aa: CASRPGQGRSPLHF

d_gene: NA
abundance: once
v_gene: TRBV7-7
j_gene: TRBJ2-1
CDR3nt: TGTGCCAGCAGCCCTAAATGGGGGAATGAGCAGTTCTTC
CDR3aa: CASSPKWGNEQFF

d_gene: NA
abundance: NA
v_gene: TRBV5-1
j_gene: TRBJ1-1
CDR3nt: TGCGCCAGCAGCTTGGTATCGACAGCGAACACTGAAGCTTTCTTT
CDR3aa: CASSLVSTANTEAFF

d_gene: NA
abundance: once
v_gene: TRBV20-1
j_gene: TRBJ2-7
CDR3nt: TGCAGTGCCCCAGGCACCTACGAGCAGTACTTC
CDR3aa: CSAPGTYEQYF

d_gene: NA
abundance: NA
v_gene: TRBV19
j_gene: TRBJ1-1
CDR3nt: TGTGCCAGTAGTATAGGGGTGAACACTGAAGCTTTCTTT
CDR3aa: CASSIGVNTEAFF

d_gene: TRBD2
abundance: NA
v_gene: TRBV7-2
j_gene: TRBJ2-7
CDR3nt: TGTGCCAGCAGTCCCGGGACTAGCGGCTCCTACGAGCAGTACTTC
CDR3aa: CASSPGTSGSYEQYF

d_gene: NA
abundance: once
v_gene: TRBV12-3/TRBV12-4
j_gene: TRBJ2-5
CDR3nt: TGTGCCAGCAGTCGCAGGGGCAAAGAGACCCAGTACTTC
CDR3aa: CASSRRGKETQYF

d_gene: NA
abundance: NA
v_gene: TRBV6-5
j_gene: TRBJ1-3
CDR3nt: TGTGCCAGCAGCCCCGGGGGCTCTGGAAACACCATATATTTT
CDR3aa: CASSPGGSGNTIYF

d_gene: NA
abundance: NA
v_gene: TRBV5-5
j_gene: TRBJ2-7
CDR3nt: TGTGCCAGCAGCGGCCGGGAGAGGGTCGAGCAGTACTTC
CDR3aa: CASSGRERVEQYF

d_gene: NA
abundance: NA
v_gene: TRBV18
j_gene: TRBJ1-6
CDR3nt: TGTGCCAGCTCAGTGGGGAGCTCCTATAATTCACCCCTCCACTTT
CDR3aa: CASSVGSSYNSPLHF

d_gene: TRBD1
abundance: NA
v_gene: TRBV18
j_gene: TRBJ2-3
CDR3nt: TGTGCCAGCTCACCCAAAGTCGGGCAGGGGGCTGGGACGCAGTATTTT
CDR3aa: CASSPKVGQGAGTQYF

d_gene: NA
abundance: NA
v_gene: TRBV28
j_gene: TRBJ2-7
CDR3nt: TGTGCCAGCAAAGTTGTCGGGGGTTTCTCCTACGAGCAGTACTTC
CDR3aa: CASKVVGGFSYEQYF

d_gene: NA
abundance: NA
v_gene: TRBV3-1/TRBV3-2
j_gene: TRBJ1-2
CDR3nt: TGTGCCAGCAGCCGAAGCATAGACGATGGCTACACCTTC
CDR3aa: CASSRSIDDGYTF

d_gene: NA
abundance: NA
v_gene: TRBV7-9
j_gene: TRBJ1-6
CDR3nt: TGTGCCAGCAGCACGCAGGGCGCAGGAGTTTCACCCCTCCACTTT
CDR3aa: CASSTQGAGVSPLHF

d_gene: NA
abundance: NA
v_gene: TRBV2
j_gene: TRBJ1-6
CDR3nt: TGTGCCAGCGCAGGGGACAATTCACCCCTCCACTTT
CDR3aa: CASAGDNSPLHF